Below are 17 T cell receptor beta chains sequenced from a single sample in a study of cytomegalovirus exposure and HLA in healthy donors (TCRdb year 2017). Preparation of the library involved the immunoSEQ multiplex PCR assay. The immuneACCESS repertoire file appears here via TCRdb, limited to in-frame rearrangements. These files lack a portion of the clones; in checked studies, under half of the deficit traces to unresolved V genes, and the cause of the others is not known. In all, the sample holds a few hundred thousand clones, and about 86% of those were seen once. The ten largest clones represent more than 0.8% of the sample. The source material was PBMCs. These TCRs come from a woman aged 18-29 years in good health and CMV-seronegative.

The rearrangement links TRBV5-6 to TRBJ1-1, with TRBD1 matching over 7 bases. Germline lookup yields CDR1 SGHDT and CDR2 YYEEEE. V gave up 1 base and J gave up 0 bases; unmatched junction bases: 3. The CDR3 extends over 15 amino acids. CDR3 sequence: CASSLFGTVNTEAFF. The CDR3 DNA reads as TGTGCCAGCAGCTTGTTTGGGACAGTGAACACTGAAGCTTTCTTT.

This clone occurred a few times. This chain uses TRBV30 with TRBJ1-5; TRBD1 matches 10 bases. The CDR3 totals 14 residues. Losses at the gene ends were 3 bases for V and 9 bases for J; bases not matched to a gene: 8. Germline assignment: CDR1 GTSNPN and CDR2 SVGIG (reference sequence). CDR3 in amino acids: CAWSAGQGYRPQHF. CDR3 bases: TGTGCCTGGAGCGCGGGACAGGGGTATCGGCCCCAGCATTTT.

The chain uses TRBV5-1 and TRBJ1-1, with 7 bases lining up with TRBD1. V trimming: 4 bases; J trimming: 2 bases; junction bases outside the gene matches: 5. The CDR3 contains 14 residues. Per the germline V gene, CDR1 is SGHRS and CDR2 is YFSETQ. CDR3 amino acids: CASSKQGSNTEAFF. Here the CDR3 DNA reads TGCGCCAGCAGCAAACAGGGGAGCAACACTGAAGCTTTCTTT.

The chain recombines TRBV7-4 with TRBJ2-7; D ambiguous. Germline CDR1 reads SGHVT; CDR2 reads SQSDAQ. The CDR3 loop spans 14 amino acids. Trimming cost V 8 bases and J 2 bases, with 16 bases left between them. The CDR3 sequence is CASGSRSKAYEQYF. CDR3 coding DNA: TGTGCCAGCGGTTCTAGAAGTAAGGCCTACGAGCAGTACTTC.

CDR3 DNA: TGTGCCAGCAGCTTGGGACTAGTTGATGAGCAGTTCTTC. Protein sequence: CASSLGLVDEQFF. The chain joins TRBV6-5 to TRBJ2-1; 8 bases fit TRBD2. Germline-derived CDR1 and CDR2 are MNHEY and SVGAGI. Trimming cost V 6 bases and J 8 bases; bases outside gene matches: 6. The CDR3 covers 13 residues.

The chain combines TRBV2 with TRBJ2-7; D is perhaps TRBD1 (6 bases). This CDR3 region has 15 residues. From germline, CDR1 is SNHLY and CDR2 FYNNEI. Trimming took off 0 bases at V and 3 bases at J, with 12 bases between the two ends. CDR3 DNA: TGTGCCAGCAGTGAAGCGGGGCAGGGGCTCTACGAGCAGTACTTC. Translating gives CASSEAGQGLYEQYF.

The CDR3 DNA is TGTGCCAGCGGTCGACAGGGCGCCTACGAGCAGTACTTC. It encodes CASGRQGAYEQYF. The chain has TRBV28 and TRBJ2-7, with 7 bases aligning to TRBD1. This CDR3 has 13 residues. Per germline, CDR1 MDHEN and CDR2 SYDVKM. Germline trimming cut 8 bases from V and 2 bases from J; bases unmatched to any gene: 6.

The V call is TRBV7-8, the J call TRBJ1-1; TRBD1 might be the D (6 bases). V lost 0 bases and J lost 0, with 14 bases in between. There are 17 residues in the CDR3. Per germline, CDR1 SGHVS and CDR2 FQNEAQ. Here the CDR3 reads CASSLAIWDNMNTEAFF. The CDR3 bases are TGTGCCAGCAGCTTAGCCATCTGGGACAACATGAACACTGAAGCTTTCTTT.

The chain employs TRBV7-9 and TRBJ1-1; 7 bases are a match to TRBD1. This CDR3 spans 13 amino acids. Germline V lookup: CDR1 SEHNR, CDR2 FQNEAQ (reference sequence). Trimming cost V 5 bases and J 8 bases; bases outside gene matches: 8. CDR3 coding DNA: TGTGCCAGCAGCACTACAGGGGTAGGGGAAGCTTTCTTT. Encoded protein: CASSTTGVGEAFF.

This chain uses TRBV5-4 with TRBJ1-2; TRBD1 agrees at 7 bases. CDR1 and CDR2 from the germline V gene are SGHNT and YYREEE (reference sequence). The CDR3 consists of 16 residues. V lost 1 base to trimming and J lost 2 bases; unmatched junction nucleotides: 8. CDR3 loop: CASSLPSTGSNYGYTF. In DNA form, the CDR3 reads TGTGCCAGCAGCTTGCCTTCGACAGGGAGCAACTATGGCTACACCTTC.

The chain uses TRBV2 and TRBJ2-2; D is undetermined. Trimming cost V 6 bases and J 6 bases, with 14 bases left between them. Germline assignment: CDR1 SNHLY and CDR2 FYNNEI. The CDR3 consists of 14 residues. This CDR3 reads CASRVAGLAGELFF. The CDR3 coding sequence is TGTGCCAGCAGGGTGGCAGGATTGGCCGGGGAGCTGTTTTTT.

This clone showed up just once. The chain combines TRBV27 with TRBJ1-2; possible D gene TRBD1, 5 bases. CDR3 size: 14 residues. V lost 3 bases and J 6 bases, leaving 14 bases between the germline ends. The germline V gene has CDR1 MNHEY and CDR2 SMNVEV (reference sequence). The CDR3 sequence: CASSLNGAGHGYTF. Written as DNA, the CDR3 is TGTGCCAGCAGTTTGAATGGGGCAGGCCATGGCTACACCTTC.

This chain links TRBV29-1 with TRBJ2-3, with no clear D. This CDR3 comprises 12 residues. CDR1 and CDR2 (germline): SQVTM, ANQGSEA. V was clipped by 4 bases and J by 2 bases, with 7 bases between them. The CDR3 DNA reads as TGCAGCGTTGTTGCGCCCACAGATACGCAGTATTTT. Residues: CSVVAPTDTQYF.

V and J are TRBV18 and TRBJ2-2, with D unclear. The germline V gene has CDR1 KGHSH and CDR2 LQKENI. CDR3 size: 12 residues. V dropped 3 bases and J dropped 5 bases, with 4 bases sitting between them. This CDR3 is CASSPATGELFF. CDR3 bases: TGTGCCAGCTCACCCGCGACCGGGGAGCTGTTTTTT. Using reference TRBV18 and TRBJ2-2 for the parts outside the CDR3, the full variable domain is NAGVMQNPRHLVRRRGQEARLRCSPMKGHSHVYWYRQLPEEGLKFMVYLQKENIIDESGMPKERFSAEFPKEGPSILRIQQVVRGDSAAYFCASSPATGELFFGEGSRLTVL.

The CDR3 loop reads CASSESNRQVAFF. The DNA for the CDR3 is TGCGCCAGCAGTGAGTCAAACCGCCAGGTAGCTTTCTTT. The chain carries TRBV10-1 and TRBJ1-1, with D uncertain. The V end was cut by 0 bases, the J end by 10 bases, with 12 bases between. There are 13 residues in the CDR3. Per the germline V gene, CDR1 is WNHNN and CDR2 is SYGVQD (reference sequence).

This chain joins TRBV5-1 and TRBJ2-1, with a tentative D call TRBD2 (7 bases). With 0 bases removed from V and 4 bases from J, the gap between germline ends came to 17 bases. This CDR3 is 17 amino acids long. Germline CDR1 and CDR2: SGHRS and YFSETQ. CDR3 coding DNA: TGCGCCAGCAGCTTGGCCATACGGGGGGCCCCTTACAATGAGCAGTTCTTC. Translating gives CASSLAIRGAPYNEQFF.

The V and J genes are TRBV30 and TRBJ2-1, with 7 bases aligning to TRBD1. This CDR3 is 13 amino acids long. CDR1 and CDR2 (germline): GTSNPN, SVGIG (reference sequence). V trimming: 3 bases; J trimming: 9 bases; junction bases outside the gene matches: 8. The CDR3 nucleotides read TGTGCCTGGAGGAGGCTAGGGGGCTTTGAGCAGTTCTTC. The encoded protein is CAWRRLGGFEQFF.